Listed here are 9 T cell receptor beta chains from one sample, sequenced in a study of T cell clonality in common variable immunodeficiency. Study-level findings and limits: Common variable immunodeficiency TCR beta sequences reportedly had fewer deletions and N-nucleotide insertions.

Assay: immunoSEQ multiplex PCR; the TCRdb copy retains only in-frame clones and omits some. Altogether fewer than 25,000 clones were found in the sample, and no singletons occur. These receptors lack a known antigen. Sequenced: peripheral blood mononuclear cells. All receptors come from a human donor with common variable immunodeficiency.

This clone was counted a few times. The read ends 3 residues shy of where the CDR3 ends; the end is completed using the germline J gene. The V and J genes are TRBV19 and TRBJ2-1, with D perhaps TRBD1 (5 bases). The CDR3 totals 16 residues. V was shortened by 7 bases and J by 2 bases, with 18 bases between the two germline ends. Germline CDR1 is LNHDA and CDR2 is SQIVND (reference sequence). CDR3 amino acids: CASTLSGAGTYNEQFF. CDR3 DNA (partial): TGTGCCAGTACCCTATCTGGTGCAGGGACCTACAATGAG.

Concerning this clone itself: The read is 3 residues too short to cover the CDR3 end, so that end is filled in from the germline J gene. The genes are TRBV6-2 or TRBV6-3 and TRBJ1-5, with 10 bases that match TRBD1. After removal of 0 bases from V and 7 bases from J, the junction contained 3 bases not matched to a gene. The CDR3 loop spans 15 amino acids. CDR1 and CDR2 (germline): MNHEY, SVGEGT. The CDR3 sequence: CASSYSGQGLQPQHF. The covered CDR3 bases are TGTGCCAGCAGTTACTCGGGACAGGGGCTCCAGCCC.

By its share, this clone is medium-sized. The missing CDR3 end, 3 residues past where the read stops, is filled in from the germline J gene. The gene calls are TRBV5-1 and TRBJ2-2; weak D call: TRBD1 (5 bases). From germline, CDR1 is SGHRS and CDR2 YFSETQ. Trimming shortened V by 0 bases and J by 7 bases, and 7 bases separated the two germline ends. This CDR3 is 13 amino acids long. The sequenced CDR3 bases are TGCGCCAGCAGCTTGGAGGGGATCGGGGAG. Translation: CASSLEGIGE. The whole CDR3 sequence is CASSLEGIGELFF.

This clone appeared many times. With the read ending 3 residues before the CDR3 end, the germline J gene is used to fill in that end. The chain combines TRBV29-1 with TRBJ2-1; 8 bases agree with TRBD2. The CDR3 loop spans 16 amino acids. V trimming: 6 bases; J trimming: 9 bases; junction bases outside the gene matches: 19. CDR1 and CDR2 from the germline V gene are SQVTM and ANQGSEA. CDR3 DNA, as far as it was read: TGCAGCGTATCCCTTAGCGGGACCACGTTACCTGGTGAG. It translates to CSVSLSGTTLPGE. The entire CDR3 protein reads CSVSLSGTTLPGEQFF.

As concerns this clone: The CDR3 goes on 3 residues after the read ends, and that part is filled in from the germline J gene. V is TRBV20-1 and J is TRBJ2-1; 8 nucleotides match TRBD2. The V gene's germline CDR1 is DFQATT and CDR2 SNEGSKA (reference sequence). The V gene end was trimmed by 0 bases and the J gene end by 5 bases; junction bases not matched to a gene: 3. The CDR3 has 14 amino acids. CDR3 loop: CSARELAADNEQFF. The CDR3 bases that were read are TGCAGTGCTAGAGAACTAGCGGCCGACAATGAG.

This clone was seen repeatedly, ten times or more. The read ends 3 residues shy of where the CDR3 ends; the end is completed using the germline J gene. J is TRBJ1-6 and V is TRBV30, with D possibly TRBD1 on 6 matching bases. The CDR3 loop spans 15 amino acids. Germline CDR1 reads GTSNPN; CDR2 reads SVGIG (reference sequence). The V end lost 1 base, the J end lost 7 bases, and 14 bases lay between the germline ends. The CDR3 is CAWSASGGGNSPLHF. CDR3 DNA, as far as it was read: TGTGCCTGGAGTGCCTCCGGAGGGGGAAATTCACCC.

The sample holds a few counts of this clone. The read ends 3 residues shy of where the CDR3 ends; the end is completed using the germline J gene. V usage is TRBV18 and J usage is TRBJ2-2, with D perhaps TRBD2 (5 bases). This CDR3 contains 14 residues. Trimming took off 3 bases at V and 3 bases at J, with 8 bases between the two ends. Germline CDR1 KGHSH, CDR2 LQKENI. Partial CDR3 DNA: TGTGCCAGCTCACCTCTCGGGGACACCGGGGAG. It yields the protein CASSPLGDTGE. The CDR3 in its entirety is CASSPLGDTGELFF.

This clone counts as medium-sized. The read ends 3 residues before the CDR3 terminus; that terminus is restored from the germline J gene. The genes are TRBV4-1 and TRBJ1-1; the match to TRBD1 covers 11 bases. Germline CDR1 reads MGHRA; CDR2 reads YSYEKL. This CDR3 is 15 amino acids long. Trimming removed 1 base from V and 2 bases from J; junction bases left unmatched: 0. CDR3 bases read: TGCGCCAGCAGCCAAGGGACAGGGGGCAACACTGAA. It is translated as CASSQGTGGNTE. The whole CDR3 sequence reads CASSQGTGGNTEAFF.

About this clone itself: The read ends 3 residues shy of where the CDR3 ends; the end is completed using the germline J gene. J is TRBJ1-2 and V is TRBV18, with 8 bases identical to TRBD1. CDR3 length: 16 amino acids. The V gene's germline CDR1 is KGHSH and CDR2 LQKENI. V lost 3 bases to trimming and J lost 4 bases; unmatched junction nucleotides: 10. The DNA read from the CDR3 is TGTGCCAGCTCACCGAGTTCGACAGGGGAAATCTATGGC. This encodes CASSPSSTGEIYG. The complete CDR3 protein is CASSPSSTGEIYGYTF.